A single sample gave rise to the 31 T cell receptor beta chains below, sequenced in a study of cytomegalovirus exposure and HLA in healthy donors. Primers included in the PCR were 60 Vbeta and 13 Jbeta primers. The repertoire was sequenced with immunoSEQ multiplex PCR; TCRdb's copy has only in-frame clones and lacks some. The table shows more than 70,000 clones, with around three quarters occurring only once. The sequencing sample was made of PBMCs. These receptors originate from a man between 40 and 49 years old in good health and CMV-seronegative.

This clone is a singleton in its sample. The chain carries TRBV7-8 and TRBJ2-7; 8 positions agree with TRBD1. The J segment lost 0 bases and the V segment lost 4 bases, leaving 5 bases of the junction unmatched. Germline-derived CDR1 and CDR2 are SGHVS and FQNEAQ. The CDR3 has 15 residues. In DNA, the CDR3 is TGTGCCAGCAGCTCCCGGGACAGGATCTCCTACGAGCAGTACTTC. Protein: CASSSRDRISYEQYF.

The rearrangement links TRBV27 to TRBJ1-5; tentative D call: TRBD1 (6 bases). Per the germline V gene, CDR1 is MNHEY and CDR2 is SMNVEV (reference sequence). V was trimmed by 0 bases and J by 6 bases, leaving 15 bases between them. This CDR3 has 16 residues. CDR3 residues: CASSLSMRGFSQPQHF. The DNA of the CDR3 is TGTGCCAGCAGTTTATCAATGAGGGGGTTCAGTCAGCCCCAGCATTTT.

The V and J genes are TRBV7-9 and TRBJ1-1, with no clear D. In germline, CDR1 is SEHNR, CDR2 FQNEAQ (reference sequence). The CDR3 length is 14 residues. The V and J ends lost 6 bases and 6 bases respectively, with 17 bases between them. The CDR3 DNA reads TGTGCCAGCAGAGTAGGATTCCTCGGGGCTGAAGCTTTCTTT. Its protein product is CASRVGFLGAEAFF. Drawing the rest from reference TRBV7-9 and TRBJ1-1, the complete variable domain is DTGVSQNPRHKITKRGQNVTFRCDPISEHNRLYWYRQTLGQGPEFLTYFQNEAQLEKSRLLSDRFSAERPKGSFSTLEIQRTEQGDSAMYLCASRVGFLGAEAFFGQGTRLTVV.

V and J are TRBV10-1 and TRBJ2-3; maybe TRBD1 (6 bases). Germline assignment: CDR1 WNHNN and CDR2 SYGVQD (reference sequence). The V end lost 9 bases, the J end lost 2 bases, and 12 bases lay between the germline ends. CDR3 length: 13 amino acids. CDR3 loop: CASVTGDTDTQYF. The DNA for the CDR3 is TGCGCCAGTGTGACAGGAGACACAGATACGCAGTATTTT.

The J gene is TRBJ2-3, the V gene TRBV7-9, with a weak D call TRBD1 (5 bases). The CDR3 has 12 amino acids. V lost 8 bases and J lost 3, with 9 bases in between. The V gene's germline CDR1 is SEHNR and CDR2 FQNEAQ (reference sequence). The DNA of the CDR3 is TGTGCCAGCGCCAGGGAAACAGATACGCAGTATTTT. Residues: CASARETDTQYF.

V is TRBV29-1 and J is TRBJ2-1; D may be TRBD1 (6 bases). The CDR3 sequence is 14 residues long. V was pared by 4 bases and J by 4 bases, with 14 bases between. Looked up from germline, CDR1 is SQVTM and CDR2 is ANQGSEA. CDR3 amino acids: CSVAPQGLYNEQFF. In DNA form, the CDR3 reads TGCAGCGTTGCCCCACAGGGCCTATACAATGAGCAGTTCTTC.

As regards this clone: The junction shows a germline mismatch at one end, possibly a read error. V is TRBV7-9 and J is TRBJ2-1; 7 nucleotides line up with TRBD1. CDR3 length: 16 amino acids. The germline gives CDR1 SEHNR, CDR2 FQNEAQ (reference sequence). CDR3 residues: CSSSPTRQGSYNEQFF. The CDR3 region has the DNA TGTTCCAGCAGCCCGACCCGACAGGGATCCTACAATGAGCAGTTCTTC.

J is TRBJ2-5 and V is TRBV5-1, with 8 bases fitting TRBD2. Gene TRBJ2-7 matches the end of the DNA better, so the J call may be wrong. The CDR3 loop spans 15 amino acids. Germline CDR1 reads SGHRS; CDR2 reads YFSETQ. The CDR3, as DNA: TGCGCCAGCACTGGCGGGGGGCCGAGCTCCTACGAGCAGTACTTC. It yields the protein CASTGGGPSSYEQYF.

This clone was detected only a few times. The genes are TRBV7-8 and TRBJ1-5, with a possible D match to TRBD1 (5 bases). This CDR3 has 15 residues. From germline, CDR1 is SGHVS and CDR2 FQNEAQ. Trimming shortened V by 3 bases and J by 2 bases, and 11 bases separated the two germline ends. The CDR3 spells CASSFRVVGNQPQHF. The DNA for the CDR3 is TGTGCCAGCAGCTTCAGGGTAGTTGGCAATCAGCCCCAGCATTTT.

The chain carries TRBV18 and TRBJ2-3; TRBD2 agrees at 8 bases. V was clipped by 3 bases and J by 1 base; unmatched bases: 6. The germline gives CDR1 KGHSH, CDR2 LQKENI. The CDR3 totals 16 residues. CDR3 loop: CASSPRTSGGTDTQYF. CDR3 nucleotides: TGTGCCAGCTCACCCCGTACTAGCGGTGGCACAGATACGCAGTATTTT.

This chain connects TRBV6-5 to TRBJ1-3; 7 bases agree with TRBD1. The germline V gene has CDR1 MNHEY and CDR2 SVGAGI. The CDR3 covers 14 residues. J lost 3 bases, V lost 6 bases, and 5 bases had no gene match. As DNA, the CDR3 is TGTGCCAGCAGCCTCGGACAGGTTGGAAACACCATATATTTT. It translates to CASSLGQVGNTIYF.

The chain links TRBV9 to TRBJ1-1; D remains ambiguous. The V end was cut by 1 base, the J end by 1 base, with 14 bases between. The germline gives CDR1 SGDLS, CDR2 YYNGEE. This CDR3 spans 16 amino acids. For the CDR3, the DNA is TGTGCCAGCAGCGTAAGTACGAACTTTGGGAACACTGAAGCTTTCTTT. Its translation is CASSVSTNFGNTEAFF.

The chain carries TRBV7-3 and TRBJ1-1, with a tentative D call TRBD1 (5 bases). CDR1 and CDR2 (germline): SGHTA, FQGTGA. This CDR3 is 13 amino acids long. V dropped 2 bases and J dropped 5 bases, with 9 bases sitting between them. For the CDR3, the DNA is TGTGCCAGCAGCTTACGTGGGGCGACTGAAGCTTTCTTT. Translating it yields CASSLRGATEAFF. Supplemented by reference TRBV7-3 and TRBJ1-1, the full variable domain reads GAGVSQTPSNKVTEKGKYVELRCDPISGHTALYWYRQSLGQGPEFLIYFQGTGAADDSGLPNDRFFAVRPEGSVSTLKIQRTERGDSAVYLCASSLRGATEAFFGQGTRLTVV.

Here the CDR3 reads CAWSAHAWGNEPYEQYF. CDR3 DNA sequence: TGTGCCTGGAGTGCCCACGCTTGGGGCAACGAACCCTACGAGCAGTACTTC. The J gene is TRBJ2-7, the V gene TRBV30, with D maybe TRBD1 (5 bases). With 1 base removed from V and 2 bases from J, the gap between germline ends came to 21 bases. The germline V gene has CDR1 GTSNPN and CDR2 SVGIG (reference sequence). The CDR3 covers 17 residues.

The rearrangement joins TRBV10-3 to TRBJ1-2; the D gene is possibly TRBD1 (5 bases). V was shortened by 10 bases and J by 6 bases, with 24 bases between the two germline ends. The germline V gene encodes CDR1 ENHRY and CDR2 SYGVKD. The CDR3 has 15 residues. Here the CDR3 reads CATIGGPGNFNGYTF. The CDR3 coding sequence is TGTGCCACCATCGGGGGACCCGGGAACTTCAATGGCTACACCTTC.

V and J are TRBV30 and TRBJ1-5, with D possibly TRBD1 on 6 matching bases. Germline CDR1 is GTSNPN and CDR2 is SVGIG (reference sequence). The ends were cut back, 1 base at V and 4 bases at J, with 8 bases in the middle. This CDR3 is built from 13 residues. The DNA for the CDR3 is TGTGCCTGGAGTGATCAGGGGAATCAGCCCCAGCATTTT. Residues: CAWSDQGNQPQHF.

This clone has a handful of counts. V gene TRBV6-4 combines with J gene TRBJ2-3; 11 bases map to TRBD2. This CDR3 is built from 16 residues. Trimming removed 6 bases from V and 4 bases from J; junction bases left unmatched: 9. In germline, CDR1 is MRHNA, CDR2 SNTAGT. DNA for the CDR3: TGTGCCAGCAGCCGTCACACTAGCGGGGGATCAGATACGCAGTATTTT. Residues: CASSRHTSGGSDTQYF.

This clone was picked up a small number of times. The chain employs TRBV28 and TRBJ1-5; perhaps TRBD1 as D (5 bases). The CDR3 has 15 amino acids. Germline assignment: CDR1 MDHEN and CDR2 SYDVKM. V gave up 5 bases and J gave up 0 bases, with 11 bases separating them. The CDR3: CASSQTGDSNQPQHF. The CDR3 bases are TGTGCCAGCAGTCAGACGGGGGATAGCAATCAGCCCCAGCATTTT.

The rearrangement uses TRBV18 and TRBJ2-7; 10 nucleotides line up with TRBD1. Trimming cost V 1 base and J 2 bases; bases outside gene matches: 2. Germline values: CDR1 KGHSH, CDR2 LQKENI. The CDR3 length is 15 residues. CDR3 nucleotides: TGTGCCAGCTCACCACTCGGACAGGGGGCCTACGAGCAGTACTTC. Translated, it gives CASSPLGQGAYEQYF.

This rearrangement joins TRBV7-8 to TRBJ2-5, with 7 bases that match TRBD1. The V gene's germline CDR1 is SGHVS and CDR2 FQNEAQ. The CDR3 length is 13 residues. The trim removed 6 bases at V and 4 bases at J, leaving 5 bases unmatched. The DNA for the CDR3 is TGTGCCAGCAGGGGACAGCGTGGAGAGACCCAGTACTTC. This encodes CASRGQRGETQYF.

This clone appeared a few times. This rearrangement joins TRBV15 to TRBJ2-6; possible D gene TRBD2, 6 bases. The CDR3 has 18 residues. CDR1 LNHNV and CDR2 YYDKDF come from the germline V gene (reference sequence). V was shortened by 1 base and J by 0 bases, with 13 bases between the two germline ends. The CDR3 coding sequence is TGTGCCACCAGCAGAGGCTCGGGGGTCCGCTCTGGGGCCAACGTCCTGACTTTC. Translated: CATSRGSGVRSGANVLTF.

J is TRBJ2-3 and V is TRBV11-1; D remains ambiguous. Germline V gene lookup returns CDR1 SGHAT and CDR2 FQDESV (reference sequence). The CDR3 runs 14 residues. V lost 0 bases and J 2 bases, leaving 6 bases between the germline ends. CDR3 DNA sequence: TGTGCCAGCAGCTTAGCACAGACCACAGATACGCAGTATTTT. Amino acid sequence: CASSLAQTTDTQYF.

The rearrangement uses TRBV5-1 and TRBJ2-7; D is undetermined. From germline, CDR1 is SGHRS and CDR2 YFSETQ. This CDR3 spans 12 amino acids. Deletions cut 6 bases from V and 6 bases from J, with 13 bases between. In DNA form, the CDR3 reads TGCGCCAGCAATCAGGAAGTGGGCGAGCAGTACTTC. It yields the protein CASNQEVGEQYF. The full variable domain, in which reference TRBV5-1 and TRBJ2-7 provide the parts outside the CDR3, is KAGVTQTPRYLIKTRGQQVTLSCSPISGHRSVSWYQQTPGQGLQFLFEYFSETQRNKGNFPGRFSGRQFSNSRSEMNVSTLELGDSALYLCASNQEVGEQYFGPGTRLTVT.

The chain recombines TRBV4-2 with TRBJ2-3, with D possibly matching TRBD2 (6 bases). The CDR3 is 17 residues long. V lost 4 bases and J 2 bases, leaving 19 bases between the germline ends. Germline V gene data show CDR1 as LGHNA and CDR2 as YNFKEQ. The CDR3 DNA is TGTGCCAGCAGCCCTGGCTTAGGTGCTAGCGCCACAGATACGCAGTATTTT. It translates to CASSPGLGASATDTQYF.

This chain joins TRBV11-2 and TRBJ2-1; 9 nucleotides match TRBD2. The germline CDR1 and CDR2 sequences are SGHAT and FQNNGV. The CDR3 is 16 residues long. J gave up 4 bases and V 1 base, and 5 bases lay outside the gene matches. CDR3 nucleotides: TGTGCCAGCAGCTTAGTGCGGGGGGGCTGGTACAATGAGCAGTTCTTC. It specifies CASSLVRGGWYNEQFF.

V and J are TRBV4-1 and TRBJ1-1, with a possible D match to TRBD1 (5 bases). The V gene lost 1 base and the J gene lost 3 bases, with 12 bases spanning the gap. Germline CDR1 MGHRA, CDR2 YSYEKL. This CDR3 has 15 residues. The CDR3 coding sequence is TGCGCCAGCAGCCAAGGTAGGGGAGGGTACACTGAAGCTTTCTTT. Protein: CASSQGRGGYTEAFF.

The CDR3: CAISERGTARMNTEAFF. The CDR3 nucleotides are TGTGCCATCAGTGAACGCGGGACAGCGAGAATGAACACTGAAGCTTTCTTT. V and J are TRBV10-3 and TRBJ1-1; 7 positions match TRBD1. Per germline, CDR1 ENHRY and CDR2 SYGVKD. Trimming removed 3 bases from V and 0 bases from J; junction bases left unmatched: 10. The CDR3 covers 17 residues.

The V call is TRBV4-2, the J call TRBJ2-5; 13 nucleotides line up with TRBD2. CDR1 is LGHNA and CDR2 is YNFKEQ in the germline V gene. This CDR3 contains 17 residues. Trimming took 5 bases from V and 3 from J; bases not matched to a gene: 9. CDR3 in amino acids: CASSSSAGTSGEETQYF. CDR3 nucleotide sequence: TGTGCCAGCAGCTCATCGGCGGGGACTAGCGGGGAAGAGACCCAGTACTTC.

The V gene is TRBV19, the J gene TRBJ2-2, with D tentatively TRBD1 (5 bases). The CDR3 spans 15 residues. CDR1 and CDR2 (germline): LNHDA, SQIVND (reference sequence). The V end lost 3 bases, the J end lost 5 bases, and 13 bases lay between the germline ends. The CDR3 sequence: CASSIRAGLTGELFF. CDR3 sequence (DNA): TGTGCCAGTAGTATTAGGGCAGGGTTAACCGGGGAGCTGTTTTTT.

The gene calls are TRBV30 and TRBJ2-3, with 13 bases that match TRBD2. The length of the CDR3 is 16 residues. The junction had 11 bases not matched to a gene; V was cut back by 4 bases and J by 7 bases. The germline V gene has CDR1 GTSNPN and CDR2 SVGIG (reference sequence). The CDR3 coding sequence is TGTGCCTGGATCCGACTTACTAGCGGGGGGGCAAATACGCAGTATTTT. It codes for CAWIRLTSGGANTQYF.

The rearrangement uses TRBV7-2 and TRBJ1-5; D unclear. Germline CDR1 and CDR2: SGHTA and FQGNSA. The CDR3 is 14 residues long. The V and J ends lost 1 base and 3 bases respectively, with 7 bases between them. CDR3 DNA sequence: TGTGCCAGCAGCTTAGTTCCAGACAATCAGCCCCAGCATTTT. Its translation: CASSLVPDNQPQHF.